The 11 T cell receptor beta chains below all came from one sample that was sequenced in a study of blood T cell repertoires in COVID-19. Profiling relied on immunoSEQ multiplex PCR, and the TCRdb table lists in-frame clones only, not all of them. The sample holds about 280,000 clones, 91% seen once. Sequences were obtained from PBMCs or T cells enriched from blood (not recorded which). All receptors derive from a man aged 35-49 years who had been exposed to COVID-19.

The chain combines TRBV2 with TRBJ2-7; D ambiguous. The CDR3 totals 10 residues. Germline CDR1 is SNHLY and CDR2 is FYNNEI. Trimming stripped 5 bases from V and 7 bases from J, with 6 bases between. The CDR3 sequence is CASSRVEQYF. The CDR3 DNA sequence: TGTGCCAGCAGTCGGGTTGAGCAGTACTTC.

The chain links TRBV28 to TRBJ1-6; 9 bases are a match to TRBD1. The junction had 3 bases not matched to a gene; V was cut back by 4 bases and J by 5 bases. CDR1 and CDR2 from the germline V gene are MDHEN and SYDVKM. The CDR3 is 15 residues long. CDR3 coding DNA: TGTGCCAGCAGTTCCCGGGACAGGGATAATTCACCCCTCCACTTT. It is translated as CASSSRDRDNSPLHF.

The rearrangement links TRBV7-8 to TRBJ1-4, with TRBD1 matching over 10 bases. CDR1 SGHVS and CDR2 FQNEAQ come from the germline V gene. The ends lost 4 bases at V and 6 bases at J; junction bases unmatched: 11. The CDR3 has 17 residues. The CDR3 DNA sequence: TGTGCCAGCAGCTCTCCCGACGGACAGGGGGTGGATGAAAAACTGTTTTTT. It is translated as CASSSPDGQGVDEKLFF.

Comment on this clone: Other DNA sequences in the sample encode the same CDR3. This chain connects TRBV9 to TRBJ2-3; possible D gene TRBD2, 5 bases. Trimming left V 0 bases short and J 3 bases short, with 11 bases between. The CDR3 is made up of 15 amino acids. CDR1 and CDR2 from the germline V gene are SGDLS and YYNGEE. The CDR3 protein is CASSVGTSGTDTQYF. In DNA, the CDR3 is TGTGCCAGCAGCGTAGGTACTAGTGGTACAGATACGCAGTATTTT.

V gene TRBV9 combines with J gene TRBJ2-1, with 10 bases that match TRBD2. CDR3 length: 15 residues. The V segment lost 5 bases and the J segment 6 bases; nucleotides outside the gene matches: 8. The germline gives CDR1 SGDLS, CDR2 YYNGEE. The chain's CDR3 is CASSELAGSGNEQFF. The DNA for the CDR3 is TGTGCCAGCAGTGAACTAGCGGGATCCGGCAATGAGCAGTTCTTC.

This rearrangement joins TRBV11-2 to TRBJ1-3; D might be TRBD1 (6 bases). The ends were cut back, 4 bases at V and 1 base at J, with 11 bases in the middle. From germline, CDR1 is SGHAT and CDR2 FQNNGV. The CDR3 has 15 amino acids. This CDR3 is CASSSHRVSGNTIYF. In DNA form, the CDR3 reads TGTGCCAGCAGCTCTCACAGGGTATCTGGAAACACCATATATTTT.

This clone appeared once. CDR3 nucleotide sequence: TGTGCCACCAGCCTCGGGACTAGCGATCAGTACTTC. This codes for CATSLGTSDQYF. The chain couples TRBV15 to TRBJ2-7; 10 bases are shared with TRBD2. The germline CDR1 and CDR2 sequences are LNHNV and YYDKDF (reference sequence). The CDR3 loop spans 12 amino acids. The trim removed 5 bases at V and 10 bases at J, leaving 5 bases unmatched.

The chain has TRBV9 and TRBJ1-5; no firm D call. The length of the CDR3 is 16 residues. Trimming shortened V by 3 bases and J by 7 bases, and 20 bases separated the two germline ends. Germline CDR1 reads SGDLS; CDR2 reads YYNGEE. CDR3 in DNA: TGTGCCAGCAGCGCCTCACCTTCGGGGTTTGGCCAGCCCCAGCATTTT. This encodes CASSASPSGFGQPQHF.

The V gene is TRBV11-2, the J gene TRBJ1-1; TRBD1 agrees at 8 bases. Germline V gene sequence: CDR1 SGHAT, CDR2 FQNNGV. J was trimmed by 0 bases and V by 4 bases; bases with no gene match: 13. The CDR3 contains 18 residues. Here the CDR3 reads CASSWGLGQGAVNTEAFF. The CDR3 nucleotides are TGTGCCAGCAGCTGGGGCCTGGGGCAGGGGGCGGTGAACACTGAAGCTTTCTTT.

V gene TRBV9 combines with J gene TRBJ1-1; D not certain. This CDR3 is 14 amino acids long. The ends were cut back, 0 bases at V and 11 bases at J, with 17 bases in the middle. CDR1 SGDLS and CDR2 YYNGEE come from the germline V gene. CDR3 sequence reads: CASSVGIGLEDAFF. In nucleotides, the CDR3 is TGTGCCAGCAGCGTAGGGATTGGCTTGGAGGACGCTTTCTTT. Based on the CDR3 plus reference TRBV9 and TRBJ1-1, the full variable domain is DSGVTQTPKHLITATGQRVTLRCSPRSGDLSVYWYQQSLDQGLQFLIQYYNGEERAKGNILERFSAQQFPDLHSELNLSSLELGDSALYFCASSVGIGLEDAFFGQGTRLTVV.

This chain joins TRBV29-1 and TRBJ2-1; D is perhaps TRBD2 (6 bases). Per the germline V gene, CDR1 is SQVTM and CDR2 is ANQGSEA. The V end was cut by 6 bases, the J end by 9 bases, with 24 bases between. The CDR3 is 15 residues long. The CDR3 region is CSVGGGASGNGEQFF. Written as DNA, the CDR3 is TGCAGCGTCGGGGGTGGGGCCTCAGGGAATGGTGAGCAGTTCTTC.